This T cell receptor (beta chain) stems from a study of cytomegalovirus exposure and HLA in healthy donors. Use of 60 Vbeta and 13 Jbeta primers characterized the PCR. Using immunoSEQ multiplex PCR, the repertoire was profiled, and TCRdb retains in-frame clones only, with some absent. In the table there are over 150,000 clones, around 80% of which are singletons. V dropped 6 bases and J dropped 13 bases, with 36 bases sitting between them. There are 18 residues in the CDR3. The V gene's germline CDR1 is LNHDA and CDR2 SQIVND (reference sequence). The rearrangement uses TRBV19 and TRBJ2-5; tentative D call: TRBD2 (7 bases). The sample was PBMCs. This receptor was taken from a man aged 35-49 years in good health and CMV-seronegative. CDR3 region: CASREQGSSGTTPATRYF. The CDR3 region has the DNA TGTGCCAGTAGGGAACAGGGTTCCTCCGGGACTACTCCCGCAACTCGGTACTTC. The full variable domain, completed using reference TRBV19 and TRBJ2-5, is DGGITQSPKYLFRKEGQNVTLSCEQNLNHDAMYWYRQDPGQGLRLIYYSQIVNDFQKGDIAEGYSVSREKKESFPLTVTSAQKNPTAFYLCASREQGSSGTTPATRYFGPGTRLLVL.